The next 5 T cell receptor beta chains were all read from a single sample in a study of T cell repertoires and HLA-DP antigens. These TCRs are of unknown antigen specificity. The assay was immunoSEQ multiplex PCR, and TCRdb's table has in-frame clones only and misses some. The profile shows approximately 110,000 clones, about 92% of them singletons. The sequencing sample was made of CD4+ T cells from PBMCs. The receptors shown here come from a woman aged 18 to 35 in good health and CMV-seronegative.

The V call is TRBV19, the J call TRBJ1-1; 8 bases line up with TRBD1. With 3 bases clipped from V and 4 bases from J, the junction kept 10 bases outside the gene matches. Germline assignment: CDR1 LNHDA and CDR2 SQIVND (reference sequence). This CDR3 has 16 amino acids. The CDR3 DNA reads as TGTGCCAGTAGTATTCGTCGGCAGGGGGCGGTCACTGAAGCTTTCTTT. This translates into CASSIRRQGAVTEAFF.

This clone was seen a single time. The V call is TRBV4-3, the J call TRBJ2-1; 7 positions match TRBD1. Trimming took 0 bases from V and 3 from J; bases not matched to a gene: 8. This CDR3 spans 17 amino acids. CDR1 LGHNA and CDR2 YSLEER come from the germline V gene. CDR3 sequence reads: CASSQDLRGGFYNEQFF. In DNA form, the CDR3 reads TGCGCCAGCAGCCAAGATCTTCGAGGGGGCTTCTACAATGAGCAGTTCTTC.

The V and J genes are TRBV7-3 and TRBJ1-2; possible D gene TRBD1, 6 bases. This CDR3 contains 17 residues. Trimming pared 5 bases from V and 2 bases from J, leaving 21 bases between. The germline CDR1 and CDR2 sequences are SGHTA and FQGTGA. The CDR3 protein is CASSRHRDTGGNYGYTF. CDR3 DNA: TGTGCCAGCAGCCGACACCGGGACACTGGGGGAAACTATGGCTACACCTTC.

The rearrangement uses TRBV7-2 and TRBJ1-1; possibly TRBD1 for D (5 bases). Per the germline V gene, CDR1 is SGHTA and CDR2 is FQGNSA. The CDR3 length is 14 residues. V lost 0 bases and J 4 bases, leaving 9 bases between the germline ends. The CDR3 nucleotides are TGTGCCAGCAGCTTAGCAGGGGCGGGCACTGAAGCTTTCTTT. This sequence encodes CASSLAGAGTEAFF.

V usage is TRBV30 and J usage is TRBJ1-5; TRBD1 might be the D (6 bases). V lost 3 bases, J lost 5 bases, and 11 bases lay in between. The CDR3 has 13 amino acids. Looked up from germline, CDR1 is GTSNPN and CDR2 is SVGIG (reference sequence). The CDR3 protein is CAWSQGSDQPQHF. The CDR3 DNA follows: TGTGCCTGGAGCCAGGGGAGTGATCAGCCCCAGCATTTT.